A selection of T cell receptor beta chains follows, all from one sample in a study of technical replicates of blood from a handful of donors. Libraries were prepared by immunoSEQ multiplex PCR; TCRdb keeps only in-frame clonotypes and omits some of them. The sample records 75,000 to 95,000 clones, less than 95% being singletons. The sample was T cells isolated from PBMCs. The receptor set was obtained from a human donor in good health. Each CDR3 is given with its conserved first and last residue. The D gene is left open where the match is weak. A row's size may be missing; if present it is once, few, many or a size class.

abundance: -
v_gene: TRBV5-1
j_gene: TRBJ2-5
d_gene: -
CDR3nt: TGCGCCAGCAGCAGGGACACTAAAGAGACCCAGTACTTC
CDR3aa: CASSRDTKETQYF

abundance: -
v_gene: TRBV4-1
j_gene: TRBJ1-1
d_gene: -
CDR3nt: TGCGCCAGCAGTCCTGCTGACAATCCTGCCGTCGGCACTGAAGCTTTCTTT
CDR3aa: CASSPADNPAVGTEAFF

abundance: once
v_gene: TRBV15
j_gene: TRBJ2-2
d_gene: TRBD2
CDR3nt: TGTGCCACCAGCAGAGGACCTCTTGTTAGCGGGAGTGTTTTGTCGAACACCGGGGAGCTGTTTTTT
CDR3aa: CATSRGPLVSGSVLSNTGELFF

abundance: once
v_gene: TRBV5-1
j_gene: TRBJ2-5
d_gene: TRBD1
CDR3nt: TGCGCCAGCAGCGGGACAGATGAAGAGACCCAGTACTTC
CDR3aa: CASSGTDEETQYF

abundance: -
v_gene: TRBV7-3
j_gene: TRBJ2-7
d_gene: TRBD2
CDR3nt: TGTGCCAGCAGCTTCCAGGGACTAGCGGGGGAACACGAGCAGTACTTC
CDR3aa: CASSFQGLAGEHEQYF

abundance: -
v_gene: TRBV10-2
j_gene: TRBJ1-4
d_gene: -
CDR3nt: TGCGCCAGCAGCCTAACTGAGGCGGGTAATGAAAAACTGTTTTTT
CDR3aa: CASSLTEAGNEKLFF

abundance: -
v_gene: TRBV4-2
j_gene: TRBJ2-5
d_gene: TRBD2
CDR3nt: TGTGCCAGCAGCCAAGATTTTAGCGGGGTCGAGACCCAGTACTTC
CDR3aa: CASSQDFSGVETQYF

abundance: -
v_gene: TRBV7-6
j_gene: TRBJ2-3
d_gene: -
CDR3nt: TGTGCCAGCAGCTTAGTCGGCCCGGCAGGGACAGATACGCAGTATTTT
CDR3aa: CASSLVGPAGTDTQYF

abundance: -
v_gene: TRBV20-1
j_gene: TRBJ2-1
d_gene: -
CDR3nt: TGCAGTGCTAAGGAGGTGAATGAGCAGTTCTTC
CDR3aa: CSAKEVNEQFF

abundance: once
v_gene: TRBV27
j_gene: TRBJ2-7
d_gene: TRBD1
CDR3nt: TGTGCCAGCAGTTTAGAACAGGGGACCGGGGAGCAGTACTTC
CDR3aa: CASSLEQGTGEQYF

abundance: -
v_gene: TRBV10-3
j_gene: TRBJ2-1
d_gene: -
CDR3nt: TGTGCCATCAGTGAGTCATCCCCTAATTACAATGAGCAGTTCTTC
CDR3aa: CAISESSPNYNEQFF

abundance: once
v_gene: TRBV7-7
j_gene: TRBJ2-7
d_gene: TRBD2
CDR3nt: TGTGCTAGCAGCCCCTACTCGGGGGGGCCGGGGGAGCAGTACTTC
CDR3aa: CASSPYSGGPGEQYF

abundance: -
v_gene: TRBV9
j_gene: TRBJ2-7
d_gene: -
CDR3nt: TGTGCCAGCAGCGTAGGGGCCGGGGTACAGGAGCAGTACTTC
CDR3aa: CASSVGAGVQEQYF

abundance: -
v_gene: TRBV7-9
j_gene: TRBJ2-3
d_gene: -
CDR3nt: TGTGCCAGCAGTCGAGGCCTCACAGATACGCAGTATTTT
CDR3aa: CASSRGLTDTQYF

abundance: -
v_gene: TRBV15
j_gene: TRBJ2-2
d_gene: TRBD1
CDR3nt: TGTGCCACCAGCAGAATTCAGGGGGCTGTCGGGGAGCTGTTTTTT
CDR3aa: CATSRIQGAVGELFF

abundance: -
v_gene: TRBV2
j_gene: TRBJ2-2
d_gene: -
CDR3nt: TGTGCCAGCGTCGAATATAGACTGCACACCGGGGAGCTGTTTTTT
CDR3aa: CASVEYRLHTGELFF

abundance: -
v_gene: TRBV5-1
j_gene: TRBJ2-7
d_gene: -
CDR3nt: TGCGCCAGCAGCTTCGGACAGACCTACGAGCAGTACTTC
CDR3aa: CASSFGQTYEQYF

abundance: -
v_gene: TRBV4-1
j_gene: TRBJ1-4
d_gene: -
CDR3nt: TGCGCCAGCAGCCTAACCCCGGGACACTTGAATGAAAAACTGTTTTTT
CDR3aa: CASSLTPGHLNEKLFF

abundance: few
v_gene: TRBV7-9
j_gene: TRBJ1-1
d_gene: -
CDR3nt: TGTGCCAGCAGCTTAGCTGGAGGAATGAACACTGAAGCTTTCTTT
CDR3aa: CASSLAGGMNTEAFF

abundance: -
v_gene: TRBV11-3
j_gene: TRBJ2-5
d_gene: -
CDR3nt: TGTGCCAGCAGCTTCCCGGACAGCCAAGAGACCCAGTACTTC
CDR3aa: CASSFPDSQETQYF

abundance: -
v_gene: TRBV6-5
j_gene: TRBJ2-7
d_gene: -
CDR3nt: TGTGCCAGCAGTTACTCGTCGGAGTACGAGCAGTACTTC
CDR3aa: CASSYSSEYEQYF

abundance: -
v_gene: TRBV18
j_gene: TRBJ2-5
d_gene: -
CDR3nt: TGTGCCAGCTCACCACGAGCCCAAGAGACCCAGTACTTC
CDR3aa: CASSPRAQETQYF

abundance: -
v_gene: TRBV2
j_gene: TRBJ2-2
d_gene: TRBD1
CDR3nt: TGTGCCAGCAGTGGTCTCGACACCAGGGGGATCACCGGGGAGCTGTTTTTT
CDR3aa: CASSGLDTRGITGELFF

abundance: -
v_gene: TRBV28
j_gene: TRBJ1-1
d_gene: -
CDR3nt: TGTGCCAGCAGTCAGTCCGGACAGAAAGCTTTCTTT
CDR3aa: CASSQSGQKAFF

abundance: -
v_gene: TRBV28
j_gene: TRBJ2-7
d_gene: TRBD2
CDR3nt: TGTGCCAGCAGTTACATCGGGACTAGTAATTACGAGCAGTACTTC
CDR3aa: CASSYIGTSNYEQYF

abundance: -
v_gene: TRBV19
j_gene: TRBJ1-2
d_gene: -
CDR3nt: TGTGCCAGTAGTGCCGCACATGGGGGCCGGGGTGGCTACACCTTC
CDR3aa: CASSAAHGGRGGYTF

abundance: -
v_gene: TRBV4-1
j_gene: TRBJ2-7
d_gene: TRBD1
CDR3nt: TGCGCCAGCAGCTGGGGACAGTTGATCTCCTACGAGCAGTACTTC
CDR3aa: CASSWGQLISYEQYF

abundance: -
v_gene: TRBV6-5
j_gene: TRBJ1-1
d_gene: TRBD1
CDR3nt: TGTGCCAGCAGGCCCAACAGGGGCGCTGAAGCTTTCTTT
CDR3aa: CASRPNRGAEAFF

abundance: few
v_gene: TRBV19
j_gene: TRBJ1-4
d_gene: TRBD1
CDR3nt: TGTGCCAGTAGTCCGGACGACAGGGGTGAAAAACTGTTTTTT
CDR3aa: CASSPDDRGEKLFF

abundance: few
v_gene: TRBV18
j_gene: TRBJ1-1
d_gene: -
CDR3nt: TGTGCCAGCTCGGGCAAGATGAACACTGAAGCTTTCTTT
CDR3aa: CASSGKMNTEAFF

abundance: -
v_gene: TRBV14
j_gene: TRBJ2-2
d_gene: TRBD2
CDR3nt: TGTGCCAGCAGCCCGCCGACTAGCGGGGGGGGCCTCGGGGAGCTGTTTTTT
CDR3aa: CASSPPTSGGGLGELFF

abundance: once
v_gene: TRBV11-2
j_gene: TRBJ2-6
d_gene: -
CDR3nt: TGTGCCAGCAGCTTAAGGGGTTCTGGGGCCAACGTCCTGACTTTC
CDR3aa: CASSLRGSGANVLTF

abundance: -
v_gene: TRBV9
j_gene: TRBJ2-2
d_gene: TRBD2
CDR3nt: TGTGCCAGCAGCGTAGTGGCGGGGGGGCCCCGGGAGCTGTTTTTT
CDR3aa: CASSVVAGGPRELFF

abundance: -
v_gene: TRBV15
j_gene: TRBJ1-1
d_gene: -
CDR3nt: TGTGCCACCAGCAGAGTAGCCGGGAACACTGAAGCTTTCTTT
CDR3aa: CATSRVAGNTEAFF

abundance: -
v_gene: TRBV5-1
j_gene: TRBJ2-7
d_gene: -
CDR3nt: TGCGCCAGCAGACCGGACAGCTACGAGCAGTACTTC
CDR3aa: CASRPDSYEQYF

abundance: -
v_gene: TRBV7-6
j_gene: TRBJ2-7
d_gene: -
CDR3nt: TGTGCCAGCAGCTCGACGATGGGCAGGGGCTACGAGCAGTACTTC
CDR3aa: CASSSTMGRGYEQYF

abundance: -
v_gene: TRBV5-4
j_gene: TRBJ2-7
d_gene: TRBD1
CDR3nt: TGTGCCAGCAGCCGCTCTACGACAGGGGCTGAAGACGAGCAGTACTTC
CDR3aa: CASSRSTTGAEDEQYF

abundance: -
v_gene: TRBV11-1
j_gene: TRBJ2-3
d_gene: TRBD2
CDR3nt: TGTGCCAGCAGCTTAGGGACTAGCGGGAGCACAGATACGCAGTATTTT
CDR3aa: CASSLGTSGSTDTQYF

abundance: -
v_gene: TRBV11-2
j_gene: TRBJ1-2
d_gene: -
CDR3nt: TGTGCCAGCAGCCTCCCCGGAGGGATCGGCTACACCTTC
CDR3aa: CASSLPGGIGYTF

abundance: -
v_gene: TRBV6-5
j_gene: TRBJ1-2
d_gene: -
CDR3nt: TGTGCCAGCAGGTCGCTCACGGGAGCCTATGGCTACACCTTC
CDR3aa: CASRSLTGAYGYTF

abundance: -
v_gene: TRBV20-1
j_gene: TRBJ2-5
d_gene: TRBD2
CDR3nt: TGCAGTGCCCCCCTAGCGGGGGTTCAGTACTTC
CDR3aa: CSAPLAGVQYF

abundance: once
v_gene: TRBV6-6
j_gene: TRBJ2-3
d_gene: -
CDR3nt: TGTGCCAGCAACATGAACAGTAACACAGATACGCAGTATTTT
CDR3aa: CASNMNSNTDTQYF

abundance: once
v_gene: TRBV5-6
j_gene: TRBJ2-7
d_gene: -
CDR3nt: TGTGCCAGCAGCTTTGCCGGGAGAAGCTACGAGCAGTACTTC
CDR3aa: CASSFAGRSYEQYF

abundance: -
v_gene: TRBV4-2
j_gene: TRBJ2-6
d_gene: -
CDR3nt: TGTGCCAGCAGCCGGGCTACCCGCTCTGGGGCCAACGTCCTGACTTTC
CDR3aa: CASSRATRSGANVLTF

abundance: -
v_gene: TRBV28
j_gene: TRBJ2-7
d_gene: -
CDR3nt: TGTGCCAGCAGTTTATCGTTCGTTCGAGGCCAGATCCCTAACTCCTACGAGCAGTACTTC
CDR3aa: CASSLSFVRGQIPNSYEQYF

abundance: -
v_gene: TRBV18
j_gene: TRBJ2-3
d_gene: -
CDR3nt: TGTGCCAGCTCACCGGAGGGACGGCAACACACAGATACGCAGTATTTT
CDR3aa: CASSPEGRQHTDTQYF

abundance: -
v_gene: TRBV11-3
j_gene: TRBJ2-3
d_gene: TRBD2
CDR3nt: TGTGCCAGCAGCTTGGGACTAGCTAGCGATACGCAGTATTTT
CDR3aa: CASSLGLASDTQYF

abundance: once
v_gene: TRBV28
j_gene: TRBJ1-1
d_gene: -
CDR3nt: TGTGCCAGCAGTCTACAGGGTATGAACACTGAAGCTTTCTTT
CDR3aa: CASSLQGMNTEAFF

abundance: -
v_gene: TRBV6-5
j_gene: TRBJ1-6
d_gene: -
CDR3nt: TGTGCCAGCCGACAGCAAGTAAATTCACCCCTCCACTTT
CDR3aa: CASRQQVNSPLHF

abundance: -
v_gene: TRBV5-4
j_gene: TRBJ2-3
d_gene: TRBD2
CDR3nt: TGTGCCAGCAGCTTGGTCGAGACTAGCGGGGCAGATACGCAGTATTTT
CDR3aa: CASSLVETSGADTQYF

abundance: -
v_gene: TRBV27
j_gene: TRBJ2-1
d_gene: TRBD2
CDR3nt: TGTGCCAGCAGTTGGGCACTAGCGGGGGTCAATGAGCAGTTCTTC
CDR3aa: CASSWALAGVNEQFF

abundance: few
v_gene: TRBV6-4
j_gene: TRBJ2-2
d_gene: TRBD1
CDR3nt: TGTGCCAGCAGTGACTCTAGACAGGGGGACACCGGGGAGCTGTTTTTT
CDR3aa: CASSDSRQGDTGELFF

abundance: once
v_gene: TRBV6-5
j_gene: TRBJ1-3
d_gene: -
CDR3nt: TGTGCCAGCAGCATGGGGGCACCCCGTGGAAACACCATATATTTT
CDR3aa: CASSMGAPRGNTIYF

abundance: -
v_gene: TRBV7-9
j_gene: TRBJ1-4
d_gene: TRBD1
CDR3nt: TGTGCCAGCAGCTTAGGGACAGGGACGGTAAATGAAAAACTGTTTTTT
CDR3aa: CASSLGTGTVNEKLFF

abundance: -
v_gene: TRBV2
j_gene: TRBJ1-6
d_gene: TRBD1
CDR3nt: TGTGCCAGCGGATTGGACAGGGGGGATAATTCACCCCTCCACTTT
CDR3aa: CASGLDRGDNSPLHF

abundance: -
v_gene: TRBV7-9
j_gene: TRBJ2-7
d_gene: TRBD1
CDR3nt: TGTGCCAGCAGCCAGACCTCGGACAGGGCCGCTGACGAGCAGTACTTC
CDR3aa: CASSQTSDRAADEQYF

abundance: -
v_gene: TRBV29-1
j_gene: TRBJ1-4
d_gene: -
CDR3nt: TGCAGCGTTGAAATCGCAACTAATGAAAAACTGTTTTTT
CDR3aa: CSVEIATNEKLFF